Below are 10 T cell receptor beta chains sequenced from a single sample in a study of blood T cell repertoires in COVID-19. Assay used: immunoSEQ multiplex PCR; TCRdb lists only in-frame clones, some missing. The data contain about 150,000 clones, roughly 84% of them singletons. The source material was peripheral blood. These TCRs come from a young man with COVID-19, enrolled during active disease.

This rearrangement joins TRBV28 to TRBJ2-1, with 9 bases identical to TRBD2. V was pared by 6 bases and J by 6 bases, with 6 bases of the junction left unmatched. Germline assignment: CDR1 MDHEN and CDR2 SYDVKM. This CDR3 is 14 amino acids long. The CDR3 region is CASSISGRGNEQFF. In nucleotides, the CDR3 is TGTGCCAGCAGCATTAGCGGGAGAGGCAATGAGCAGTTCTTC.

The genes are TRBV6-6 and TRBJ2-3; 8 bases agree with TRBD1. Per germline, CDR1 MNHNY and CDR2 SVGAGI (reference sequence). V lost 6 bases, J lost 6 bases, and 8 bases stayed unmatched. This CDR3 spans 14 amino acids. The CDR3 coding sequence is TGTGCCAGCAGCCCCCAGGACAGGGTTGATACGCAGTATTTT. It translates to CASSPQDRVDTQYF.

The chain recombines TRBV6-2 or TRBV6-3 with TRBJ2-5; D possibly corresponds to TRBD2 (6 bases). The CDR3 spans 15 residues. Germline V lookup: CDR1 MNHEY, CDR2 SVGEGT. Trimming pared 4 bases from V and 3 bases from J, leaving 15 bases between. The CDR3 DNA reads TGTGCCAGCAGTTTCCATCTAGCGTCGGAAGAGACCCAGTACTTC. It codes for CASSFHLASEETQYF.

This chain joins TRBV7-2 and TRBJ1-2; D not resolved. The CDR3 runs to 12 residues. The V end was cut by 0 bases, the J end by 8 bases, with 7 bases between. The germline CDR1 and CDR2 sequences are SGHTA and FQGNSA. CDR3 coding DNA: TGTGCCAGCAGCTTAGCAGAGCGCGGCTACACCTTC. It specifies CASSLAERGYTF.

This clone was counted between two and nine times. V is TRBV2 and J is TRBJ1-5; tentative D call: TRBD1 (6 bases). Deletions cut 7 bases from V and 0 bases from J, with 13 bases between. The CDR3 consists of 15 residues. Per the germline V gene, CDR1 is SNHLY and CDR2 is FYNNEI. The CDR3 loop is CASTSGQNSNQPQHF. The DNA for the CDR3 is TGTGCCAGCACCTCAGGACAGAATAGCAATCAGCCCCAGCATTTT.

The rearrangement links TRBV11-3 to TRBJ2-7, with TRBD2 matching 10 bases. Germline values: CDR1 SGHNT, CDR2 YENEEA. The CDR3 is made up of 15 amino acids. J lost 7 bases, V lost 4 bases, and 10 bases had no gene match. The CDR3 nucleotides read TGTGCCAGCAGCTCACACCTAGCGGGAGACCGGGAGCAGTACTTC. It encodes CASSSHLAGDREQYF.

For this clone: The sample contains more than one DNA sequence encoding this CDR3. The gene calls are TRBV27 and TRBJ1-5; TRBD1 agrees at 11 bases. Trimming at V came to 4 bases and at J to 2 bases, leaving 1 base not matched to a gene. Germline CDR1 and CDR2: MNHEY and SMNVEV (reference sequence). This CDR3 is 15 amino acids long. CDR3 loop: CASSWTGGGNQPQHF. CDR3 coding DNA: TGTGCCAGCAGTTGGACAGGGGGCGGCAATCAGCCCCAGCATTTT.

In its sample, this clone was seen a few times. V gene TRBV4-2 combines with J gene TRBJ2-3, with TRBD2 as a possible D gene (5 bases). The V gene lost 1 base and the J gene lost 4 bases, with 12 bases spanning the gap. Germline loops: CDR1 LGHNA, CDR2 YNFKEQ. The CDR3 consists of 15 residues. As DNA, the CDR3 is TGTGCCAGCAGCCAAGGCGGGTCACACCCAGATACGCAGTATTTT. It specifies CASSQGGSHPDTQYF.

The chain employs TRBV27 and TRBJ1-1, with TRBD1 identical over 9 bases. The CDR3 totals 16 residues. After removal of 3 bases from V and 4 bases from J, the junction contained 9 bases not matched to a gene. Per germline, CDR1 MNHEY and CDR2 SMNVEV (reference sequence). CDR3 in amino acids: CASSLAGTGTGTEAFF. CDR3 DNA sequence: TGTGCCAGCAGTTTGGCCGGGACAGGGACGGGCACTGAAGCTTTCTTT.

The genes are TRBV6-4 and TRBJ2-7, with a possible D match to TRBD2 (7 bases). This CDR3 spans 15 amino acids. Trimming took off 4 bases at V and 2 bases at J, with 15 bases between the two ends. Germline CDR1 is MRHNA and CDR2 is SNTAGT. CDR3 protein: CASSVGAGETYEQYF. Written as DNA, the CDR3 is TGTGCCAGCAGTGTGGGGGCGGGAGAGACCTACGAGCAGTACTTC.